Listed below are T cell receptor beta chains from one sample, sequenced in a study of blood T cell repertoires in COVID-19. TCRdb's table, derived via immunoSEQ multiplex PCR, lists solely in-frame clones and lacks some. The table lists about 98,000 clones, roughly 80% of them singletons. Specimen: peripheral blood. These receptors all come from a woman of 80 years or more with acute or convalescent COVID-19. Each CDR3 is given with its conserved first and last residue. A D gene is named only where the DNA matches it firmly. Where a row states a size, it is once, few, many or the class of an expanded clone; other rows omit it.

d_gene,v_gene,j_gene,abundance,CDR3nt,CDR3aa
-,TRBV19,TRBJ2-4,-,TGTGCCAGTACCGGACACCCCTTGGGAAACATTCAGTACTTC,CASTGHPLGNIQYF
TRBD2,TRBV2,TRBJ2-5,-,TGTGCCAGCAGTCGGAGCGGGGTTCGTCGGCAAGAGACCCAGTACTTC,CASSRSGVRRQETQYF
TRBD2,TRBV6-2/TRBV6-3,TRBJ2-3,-,TGTGCCAGCAGTTTGTCCGGACTAGCGGGGGGGCGGCGCACAGATACGCAGTATTTT,CASSLSGLAGGRRTDTQYF
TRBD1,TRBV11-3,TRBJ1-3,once,TGTGCCAGCAGCTCCGGGACAGGGTTTGACACCATATATTTT,CASSSGTGFDTIYF
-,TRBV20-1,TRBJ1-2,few,TGCAGTGCCAGGACAAACGGTGGCTACACCTTC,CSARTNGGYTF
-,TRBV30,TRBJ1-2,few,TGTGCCTGGAGTGTAAGTCAGAACTATGGCTACACCTTC,CAWSVSQNYGYTF
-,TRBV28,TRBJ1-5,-,TGTGCCAGCGGGCGACAGAGTAGCAATCAGCCCCAGCATTTT,CASGRQSSNQPQHF
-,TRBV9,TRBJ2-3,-,TGTGCCAGCAGCGTAGAGGCAGGGGAATTGAAGGGTACGCAGTATTTT,CASSVEAGELKGTQYF
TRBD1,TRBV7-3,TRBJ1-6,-,TGTGCCAGCAGCTTAACGGACAGGGATAATTCACCCCTCCACTTT,CASSLTDRDNSPLHF
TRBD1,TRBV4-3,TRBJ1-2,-,TGCGCCAGCAGCCGGAGAGACAGGGGCCATGGCTACACCTTC,CASSRRDRGHGYTF
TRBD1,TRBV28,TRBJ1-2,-,TGTGCCAGCAGCCCGGACAGGGGGTATGGCTACACCTTC,CASSPDRGYGYTF
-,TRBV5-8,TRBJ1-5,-,TGTGCCAGCAGCGTTCCAGGGTTCGCTGGCCAGCCCCAGCATTTT,CASSVPGFAGQPQHF
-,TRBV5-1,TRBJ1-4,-,TGCGCCAGCGCCTTCGGGGGGAATGAAAAACTGTTTTTT,CASAFGGNEKLFF
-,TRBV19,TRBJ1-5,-,TGTGCCAGTAGGCATCGACAGGCTAGCAATCAGCCCCAGCATTTT,CASRHRQASNQPQHF
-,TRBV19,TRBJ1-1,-,TGTGCCAGTAGTATTTGGAGCCAGAACACTGAAGCTTTCTTT,CASSIWSQNTEAFF
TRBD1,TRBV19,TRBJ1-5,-,TGTGCCAGCCGGGACAGGGGAAGTCAGCCCCAGCATTTT,CASRDRGSQPQHF
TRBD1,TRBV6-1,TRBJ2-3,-,TGTGCCAGCAGTGGCCTGGGACAGGGAGGCACAGATACGCAGTATTTT,CASSGLGQGGTDTQYF
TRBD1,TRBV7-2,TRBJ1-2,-,TGTGCCAGCAGCGTAGACAGGGGTGGCGGCTACACCTTC,CASSVDRGGGYTF
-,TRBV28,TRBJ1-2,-,TGTGCCAGCAGTCTGAGTGGGCTTGGCTATGGCTACACCTTC,CASSLSGLGYGYTF
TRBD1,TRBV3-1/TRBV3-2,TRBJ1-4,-,TGTGCCAGCAGCCCAACGGGACAGACTAATGAAAAACTGTTTTTT,CASSPTGQTNEKLFF
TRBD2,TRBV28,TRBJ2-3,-,TGTGCCAGCAGGGGTAGCGGGGGACCCACAGATACGCAGTATTTT,CASRGSGGPTDTQYF